Listed here are 5 T cell receptor beta chains from one sample, sequenced in a study of blood T cells in healthy people across ages. Then a second PCR, running about 7 to 11 cycles, was carried out with a sample-barcoded 5' primer and a J-beta primer mix. TCRdb processed the 5' RACE reads anew with MiXCR; each CDR3 protein has one entry. The data show about 780,000 distinct CDR3 sequences, 20% to 30% seen once. Another study also made use of these data, one on T cells of mothers and their children.

The material sequenced was blood. The receptor set was obtained from a boy aged 5-17 years in good health.

The CDR3 DNA sequence: TGTGCCAGCAGTTTGGGTGGGTCGAGAGGCTACACCTTC. Translation gives CASSLGGSRGYTF. This rearrangement joins TRBV12-3 or TRBV12-4 to TRBJ1-2; no reliable D call. CDR3 length: 13 residues. Trimming removed 3 bases from V and 8 bases from J, with 13 bases in between.

This clonotype was counted a few times. The chain uses TRBV5-5 and TRBJ2-1; 9 bases are a match to TRBD2. The V segment lost 5 bases and the J segment 4 bases; nucleotides outside the gene matches: 10. The CDR3 extends over 16 amino acids. Looked up from germline, CDR1 is SGHKS and CDR2 is YYEKEE (reference sequence). CDR3 sequence: CASRATPSGAYNEQFF. The CDR3 nucleotides read TGTGCCAGCAGGGCAACCCCTAGCGGGGCGTACAATGAGCAGTTCTTC.

This clonotype was observed a handful of times. The gene calls are TRBV20-1 and TRBJ2-5, with 7 bases fitting TRBD2. The CDR3 covers 15 residues. V shed 1 base and J 1 base; nucleotides not matched to a gene: 6. Germline assignment: CDR1 DFQATT and CDR2 SNEGSKA (reference sequence). The CDR3 protein is CSARGGGRVQETQYF. The CDR3 DNA is TGCAGTGCTAGAGGGGGGGGGAGGGTCCAAGAGACCCAGTACTTC.

The table lists this clonotype with a few counts. This chain joins TRBV28 and TRBJ2-4, with unresolved D. Looked up from germline, CDR1 is MDHEN and CDR2 is SYDVKM. V was trimmed by 2 bases and J by 7 bases, leaving 6 bases between them. This CDR3 is built from 12 residues. The CDR3 DNA is TGTGCCAGCAGTTTAATGGGGAACATTCAGTACTTC. Translation: CASSLMGNIQYF.

The CDR3 spells CASSLGWRNQETQYF. CDR3 DNA sequence: TGTGCCAGCAGCTTAGGGTGGAGAAACCAAGAGACCCAGTACTTC. The rearrangement links TRBV7-9 to TRBJ2-1, with unresolved D. The end of the DNA fits TRBJ2-5 better, so the J call may be wrong. The CDR3 covers 15 residues. Germline V gene sequence: CDR1 SEHNR, CDR2 FQNEAQ (reference sequence).